This T cell receptor (beta chain) is drawn from a study of blood T cell repertoires in COVID-19. For the study at large: Researchers got acute and convalescent COVID-19 samples from the United States, Italy and Spain. Sources were T cells, B-cell-depleted T cells, or PBMCs; the material itself was cDNA or gDNA.

The V and J ends lost 5 bases and 8 bases respectively, with 12 bases between them. Germline V gene lookup returns CDR1 SGHVS and CDR2 FQNEAQ. CDR3 length equals 13 residues. Sequencing was performed with immunoSEQ multiplex PCR; in TCRdb, only in-frame clones are kept and a portion is missing. The data contain 150,000 to 200,000 clones, roughly four fifths of them singletons. This receptor was identified in a human donor with acute or convalescent COVID-19. The donor label of this sample is uncertain. This chain uses TRBV7-8 with TRBJ1-4, with D perhaps TRBD1 (5 bases). The sample comprised peripheral blood. DNA for the CDR3: TGTGCCAGCAGCCCGGGGGGTGGGGAAAAACTGTTTTTT. Translated: CASSPGGGEKLFF.